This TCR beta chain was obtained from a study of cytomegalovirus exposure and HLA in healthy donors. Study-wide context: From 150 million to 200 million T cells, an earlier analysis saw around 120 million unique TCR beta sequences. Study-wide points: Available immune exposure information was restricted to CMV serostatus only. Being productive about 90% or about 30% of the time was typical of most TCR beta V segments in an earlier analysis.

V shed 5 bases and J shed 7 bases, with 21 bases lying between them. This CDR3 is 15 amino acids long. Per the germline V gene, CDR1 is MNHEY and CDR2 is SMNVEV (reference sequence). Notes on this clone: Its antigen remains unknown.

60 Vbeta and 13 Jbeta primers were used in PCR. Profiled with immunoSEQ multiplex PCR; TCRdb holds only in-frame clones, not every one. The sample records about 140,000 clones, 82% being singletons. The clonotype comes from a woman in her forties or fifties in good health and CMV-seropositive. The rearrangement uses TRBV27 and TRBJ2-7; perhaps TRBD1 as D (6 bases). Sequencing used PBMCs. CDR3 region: CASSLTGTHPREQYF. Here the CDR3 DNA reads TGTGCCAGCAGTCTAACAGGGACCCATCCACGGGAGCAGTACTTC.